These 21 T cell receptor beta chains came from one sample sequenced in a study of blood T cell repertoires in COVID-19. Using immunoSEQ multiplex PCR, the repertoire was profiled, and TCRdb retains in-frame clones only, with some absent. The sample lists about 71,000 clones, more than 70% seen once, with roughly 5.6% in the top ten. Sequencing was performed on peripheral blood. These receptors originate from a man aged 80 or over with acute or convalescent COVID-19.

The gene calls are TRBV5-1 and TRBJ2-2; a possible D gene is TRBD2 (5 bases). This CDR3 has 14 amino acids. V was clipped by 1 base and J by 4 bases, with 8 bases between them. From germline, CDR1 is SGHRS and CDR2 YFSETQ. This chain's CDR3 is CASSLFRGTGELFF. The CDR3 nucleotides read TGCGCCAGCAGCTTGTTCCGGGGCACCGGGGAGCTGTTTTTT. Variable domain in full (rest from reference TRBV5-1 and TRBJ2-2): KAGVTQTPRYLIKTRGQQVTLSCSPISGHRSVSWYQQTPGQGLQFLFEYFSETQRNKGNFPGRFSGRQFSNSRSEMNVSTLELGDSALYLCASSLFRGTGELFFGEGSRLTVL.

The chain employs TRBV6-5 and TRBJ1-4; the match to TRBD1 covers 11 bases. V gave up 7 bases and J gave up 8 bases; unmatched junction bases: 9. CDR3 length: 15 amino acids. Germline V lookup: CDR1 MNHEY, CDR2 SVGAGI. CDR3 coding DNA: TGTGCCAGCACCCCGGGACAGGGGGAACGGGAAAAACTGTTTTTT. Translating it yields CASTPGQGEREKLFF.

The chain uses TRBV28 and TRBJ1-4; 7 bases agree with TRBD1. The germline gives CDR1 MDHEN, CDR2 SYDVKM. V trimming: 1 base; J trimming: 8 bases; junction bases outside the gene matches: 7. This CDR3 contains 15 residues. The CDR3 region has the DNA TGTGCCAGCAGTTTATCGGCAGGGGGAGGCGAAAAACTGTTTTTT. It codes for CASSLSAGGGEKLFF.

The gene calls are TRBV19 and TRBJ1-1, with D possibly TRBD1 on 5 matching bases. CDR3 size: 15 residues. V gave up 7 bases and J gave up 5 bases, with 20 bases separating them. Germline V gene data show CDR1 as LNHDA and CDR2 as SQIVND (reference sequence). The CDR3 here is CASIPTRTGETEAFF. CDR3 DNA: TGTGCCAGTATCCCCACCCGAACAGGTGAGACTGAAGCTTTCTTT.

The genes are TRBV3-1 (or the pseudogene TRBV3-2) and TRBJ2-6; the D gene is possibly TRBD1 (6 bases). This CDR3 contains 16 residues. Germline CDR1 LGHDT, CDR2 YNNKEL (reference sequence). Trimming shortened V by 8 bases and J by 2 bases, and 16 bases separated the two germline ends. The CDR3 coding sequence is TGTGCCAGCGGGAGCGCAGGGGCTACTGGGGCCAACGTCCTGACTTTC. This sequence encodes CASGSAGATGANVLTF.

V and J are TRBV7-9 and TRBJ2-3; D unclear. The V and J ends lost 1 base and 6 bases respectively, with 5 bases between them. The CDR3 spans 12 residues. CDR1 and CDR2 from the germline V gene are SEHNR and FQNEAQ (reference sequence). CDR3 region: CASSLVSDTQYF. CDR3 nucleotide sequence: TGTGCCAGCAGCTTAGTATCTGATACGCAGTATTTT.

The V and J genes are TRBV30 and TRBJ2-1; 11 bases fit TRBD2. Germline V CDR1 and CDR2: GTSNPN, SVGIG (reference sequence). The CDR3 is 17 amino acids. The ends lost 1 base at V and 4 bases at J; junction bases unmatched: 9. CDR3 amino acids: CAWSDTPSGGTYNEQFF. The CDR3 coding sequence is TGTGCCTGGAGTGATACTCCTAGCGGGGGGACGTACAATGAGCAGTTCTTC.

The chain employs TRBV25-1 and TRBJ1-1; D is unresolved. CDR3 length: 15 amino acids. The germline CDR1 and CDR2 sequences are MGHDK and SYGVNS. V was clipped by 4 bases and J by 1 base, with 13 bases between them. The CDR3 here is CASSAPERGNTEAFF. CDR3 nucleotide sequence: TGTGCCAGCAGTGCTCCCGAACGGGGGAACACTGAAGCTTTCTTT.

The J gene is TRBJ2-3, the V gene TRBV25-1; tentative D call: TRBD2 (7 bases). Germline V lookup: CDR1 MGHDK, CDR2 SYGVNS. Trimming stripped 4 bases from V and 0 bases from J, with 17 bases between. This CDR3 has 17 residues. The CDR3 sequence: CASSALPGGFSTDTQYF. CDR3 coding DNA: TGTGCCAGCAGTGCGTTACCGGGGGGCTTTAGCACAGATACGCAGTATTTT.

The V and J genes are TRBV5-5 and TRBJ2-3; D is ambiguous. V was trimmed by 5 bases and J by 5 bases, leaving 12 bases between them. CDR1 is SGHKS, CDR2 YYEKEE, per germline (reference sequence). The CDR3 length is 13 residues. The DNA for the CDR3 is TGTGCCAGCAGTCCCCAAAGAGGAGATACGCAGTATTTT. It encodes CASSPQRGDTQYF.

This chain connects TRBV19 to TRBJ1-2; 9 nucleotides match TRBD1. The CDR3 loop spans 18 amino acids. Unmatched junction bases numbered 19, after V lost 7 bases and J lost 4 bases. The germline V gene encodes CDR1 LNHDA and CDR2 SQIVND (reference sequence). The CDR3 nucleotides read TGTGCCAGTACCAGGGGGGGACAGGGAGTCTCCCTTGGCTATGGCTACACCTTC. This gives the protein CASTRGGQGVSLGYGYTF.

This rearrangement joins TRBV28 to TRBJ2-7; D is unclear. The CDR3 extends over 15 amino acids. CDR1 and CDR2 from the germline V gene are MDHEN and SYDVKM. V was shortened by 6 bases and J by 7 bases, with 22 bases between the two germline ends. The chain's CDR3 is CASRARHETLEEQYF. The CDR3 coding sequence is TGTGCCAGCAGAGCCCGACACGAGACCCTGGAAGAGCAGTACTTC.

The chain is built from TRBV19 and TRBJ2-7; tentative D call: TRBD1 (5 bases). Germline CDR1 LNHDA, CDR2 SQIVND (reference sequence). This CDR3 is built from 13 residues. The ends were cut back, 6 bases at V and 3 bases at J, with 12 bases in the middle. The CDR3 nucleotides read TGTGCCAGTAGAAGGGGAACCCTCTACGAGCAGTACTTC. Translated: CASRRGTLYEQYF. The full variable domain, rest sourced from reference TRBV19 and TRBJ2-7, is DGGITQSPKYLFRKEGQNVTLSCEQNLNHDAMYWYRQDPGQGLRLIYYSQIVNDFQKGDIAEGYSVSREKKESFPLTVTSAQKNPTAFYLCASRRGTLYEQYFGPGTRLTVT.

The rearrangement uses TRBV5-5 and TRBJ1-5; D not resolved. Germline V gene lookup returns CDR1 SGHKS and CDR2 YYEKEE (reference sequence). This CDR3 has 14 amino acids. The V gene lost 4 bases and the J gene lost 6 bases, with 14 bases spanning the gap. The CDR3 DNA reads TGTGCCAGCAGCCGTGTGGTTGGAGGTCAGCCCCAGCATTTT. It codes for CASSRVVGGQPQHF.

The gene calls are TRBV9 and TRBJ2-2; 8 bases agree with TRBD1. Germline CDR1 is SGDLS and CDR2 is YYNGEE. With 3 bases clipped from V and 4 bases from J, the junction kept 11 bases outside the gene matches. This CDR3 has 17 amino acids. CDR3 sequence: CASSAGQDSAVTGELFF. The CDR3 DNA reads TGTGCCAGCAGCGCGGGACAGGACTCCGCGGTCACCGGGGAGCTGTTTTTT.

The chain employs TRBV2 and TRBJ2-4; 8 positions match TRBD2. This CDR3 has 16 amino acids. Looked up from germline, CDR1 is SNHLY and CDR2 is FYNNEI. J gave up 0 bases and V 4 bases, and 5 bases lay outside the gene matches. In DNA, the CDR3 is TGTGCCAGCAGTGGTGAGGCGGGGGGAGCCAAAAACATTCAGTACTTC. This translates into CASSGEAGGAKNIQYF.

The chain is built from TRBV7-2 and TRBJ2-5, with 7 bases aligning to TRBD1. Germline values: CDR1 SGHTA, CDR2 FQGNSA. CDR3 size: 14 residues. Unmatched junction bases numbered 6, after V lost 5 bases and J lost 3 bases. Written as DNA, the CDR3 is TGTGCCAGCAGCCTCACGACAGGGAAAGAGACCCAGTACTTC. The encoded protein is CASSLTTGKETQYF.

The chain carries TRBV6-2 or TRBV6-3 and TRBJ1-2; TRBD1 agrees at 9 bases. The trim removed 2 bases at V and 3 bases at J, leaving 1 base unmatched. From germline, CDR1 is MNHEY and CDR2 SVGEGT. The CDR3 extends over 14 amino acids. CDR3 sequence: CASSYDRGDYGYTF. Written as DNA, the CDR3 is TGTGCCAGCAGTTACGACAGGGGGGACTATGGCTACACCTTC.

The chain carries TRBV6-1 and TRBJ2-4; 7 bases agree with TRBD1. The CDR3 covers 18 residues. The germline CDR1 and CDR2 sequences are MNHNS and SASEGT. V trimming: 2 bases; J trimming: 0 bases; junction bases outside the gene matches: 10. Here the CDR3 DNA reads TGTGCCAGCAGTGAACGAGGGGGCGCGGCGCTAGCCAAAAACATTCAGTACTTC. This sequence encodes CASSERGGAALAKNIQYF.

The chain couples TRBV5-6 to TRBJ2-3; 9 bases fit TRBD1. This CDR3 spans 15 amino acids. V was clipped by 5 bases and J by 4 bases; unmatched bases: 8. CDR1 and CDR2 (germline): SGHDT, YYEEEE. This CDR3 reads CASRAGTGFSDTQYF. The CDR3 DNA follows: TGTGCCAGCAGGGCCGGGACAGGGTTTTCAGATACGCAGTATTTT.

The rearrangement uses TRBV4-1 and TRBJ2-7; 7 bases fit TRBD1. V lost 0 bases to trimming and J lost 0 bases; unmatched junction nucleotides: 8. Germline lookup yields CDR1 MGHRA and CDR2 YSYEKL. The CDR3 runs 17 residues. In nucleotides, the CDR3 is TGCGCCAGCAGCCAAGATCCCGGACAGGAAAGCTCCTACGAGCAGTACTTC. It is translated as CASSQDPGQESSYEQYF.